The present TCR beta chain was sequenced within a study of shared clonotypes between healthy human individuals. Measured with immunoSEQ multiplex PCR; TCRdb has only the in-frame clones, and not every one. Of roughly 2.6 million clones detected, approximately 90% appear once; the ten largest clones hold around 0.14%. CDR1 is KGHSH, CDR2 LQKENI, per germline. The CDR3 runs to 15 residues. V lost 3 bases, J lost 4 bases, and 5 bases stayed unmatched. The genes are TRBV18 and TRBJ2-5; 10 positions match TRBD1. The sequence came from a man between 18 and 29 years old in good health. Source material: naive CD4+ T cells sorted from blood. This sample's subset: CD45RA+ positively selected. DNA for the CDR3: TGTGCCAGCTCACCGACAGGGGGCCTTTCAGAGACCCAGTACTTC. Residues: CASSPTGGLSETQYF.